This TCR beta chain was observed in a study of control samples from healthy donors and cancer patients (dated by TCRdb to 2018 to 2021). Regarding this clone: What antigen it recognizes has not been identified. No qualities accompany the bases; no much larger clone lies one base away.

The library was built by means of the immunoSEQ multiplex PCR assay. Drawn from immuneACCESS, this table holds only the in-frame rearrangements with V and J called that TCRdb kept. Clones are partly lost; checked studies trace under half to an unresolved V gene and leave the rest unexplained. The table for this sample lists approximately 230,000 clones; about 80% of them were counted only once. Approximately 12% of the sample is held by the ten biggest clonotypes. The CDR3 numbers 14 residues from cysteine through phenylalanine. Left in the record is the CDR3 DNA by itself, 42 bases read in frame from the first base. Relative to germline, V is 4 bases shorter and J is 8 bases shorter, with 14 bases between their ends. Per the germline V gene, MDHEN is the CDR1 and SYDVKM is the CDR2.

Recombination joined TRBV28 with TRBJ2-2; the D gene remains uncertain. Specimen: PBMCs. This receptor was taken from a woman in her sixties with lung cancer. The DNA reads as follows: TGTGCCAGCAGTTCGCGGCCTGAGAGGGGGGAGCTGTTTTTT. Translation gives CASSSRPERGELFF. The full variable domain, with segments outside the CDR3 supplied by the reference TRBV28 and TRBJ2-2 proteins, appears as DVKVTQSSRYLVKRTGEKVFLECVQDMDHENMFWYRQDPGLGLRLIYFSYDVKMKEKGDIPEGYSVSREKKERFSLILESASTNQTSMYLCASSSRPERGELFFGEGSRLTVL.